A selection of T cell receptor beta chains follows, all from one sample in a study of T cell repertoires in cytomegalovirus infection. MiXCR, applied by TCRdb to the reads, yields one record per CDR3 protein. The repertoire has hundreds of thousands of distinct CDR3 sequences, 9% to 9.5% of them found once; the top ten carry about 3.9%. Material for sequencing was PBMCs. These TCRs come from a human donor in good health (CMV status not recorded). Some clones in this sample may be carry-over from other donors' samples. The CDR3 runs from the conserved cysteine through the conserved F or W. The order of the fields is J gene, D gene, V gene, clone size, CDR3 DNA, CDR3 protein. A D gene is named only where the DNA matches it firmly. Where a row states a size, it is once, few, many or the class of an expanded clone; other rows omit it.

>TRBJ2-6|-|TRBV9|many
TGTGCCAGCAGCTCACGGACAGTCAGCTCTGGGGCCAACGTCCTGACTTTC
CASSSRTVSSGANVLTF
>TRBJ2-1|-|TRBV3-1|-
TGTGCCAGCAGCAAGAATAAAGTAGGCGTGCCCGGGTTGGCCTACGATGAGCAGTTCTTC
CASSKNKVGVPGLAYDEQFF
>TRBJ1-3|-|TRBV30|once
TGTGCCTGGAGTGCGATAACTGGAAACACCATATATTTT
CAWSAITGNTIYF
>TRBJ2-2|TRBD1|TRBV7-9|many
TGTGCCAGCAGGGACCGGGACAGATACACCGGGGAGCTGTTTTTT
CASRDRDRYTGELFF
>TRBJ2-5|-|TRBV7-2|few
TGTGCCAGCAGTCAGCCCCGGGGGAAAGAGACCCAGTACTTC
CASSQPRGKETQYF
>TRBJ2-3|-|TRBV7-2|many
TGTGCCAGCAGCCCTAAAGATACGCAGTATTTT
CASSPKDTQYF
>TRBJ1-1|-|TRBV7-2|many
TGTGCCAGCCTAAAAGGCGGGGGGCGGAACACTGAAGCTTTCTTT
CASLKGGGRNTEAFF
>TRBJ2-7|TRBD2|TRBV7-9|few
TGTGCCAGCAGCCCGCTAGCGGCCTACGAGCAGTACTTC
CASSPLAAYEQYF
>TRBJ1-6|-|TRBV20-1|-
TGCAGTGCCCCGCATGACAGCCGACCCCTCCACTTT
CSAPHDSRPLHF
>TRBJ1-2|-|TRBV7-2|many
TGTGCCAGCAGCTTAGGTGCAGCCTTTGGGGGCTACACCTTC
CASSLGAAFGGYTF
>TRBJ2-5|-|TRBV7-2|few
TGTGCCAGCAGCCCCTGGGGGGAGGTTAAGGAGACCCAGTACTTC
CASSPWGEVKETQYF
>TRBJ1-1|-|TRBV12-3/TRBV12-4|many
TGTGCCAGCAGTTTTTTTAGGGATTCCAACACTGAAGCTTTCTTT
CASSFFRDSNTEAFF